A selection of T cell receptor beta chains follows, all from one sample in a study of blood T cell repertoires in COVID-19. Produced via immunoSEQ multiplex PCR; TCRdb's table is partial and in-frame only. The sample holds a few hundred thousand clones, roughly nine tenths seen once. Specimen: peripheral blood. All receptors derive from a man aged 35-49 years with acute or convalescent COVID-19. Both conserved end residues are part of each CDR3. The D gene is left open where the match is weak.

TRBV10-3,TRBD2,TRBJ2-1,TGTGCCACCCTGACTAGCGGGGGTTTCAGTGAGTCCTACAATGAGCAGTTCTTC,CATLTSGGFSESYNEQFF
TRBV6-6,TRBD1,TRBJ1-2,TGTGCCAGCAGAGTTAGACAGGGGGCGGACTATGGCTACACCTTC,CASRVRQGADYGYTF
TRBV11-3,TRBD2,TRBJ2-2,TGTGCCAGCAGCTTACCGACTAGCGGGGGGGACACCGGGGAGCTGTTTTTT,CASSLPTSGGDTGELFF
TRBV3-1/TRBV3-2,-,TRBJ1-1,TGTGCCAGCAGCCTCTCCCCGGGGGACGGGAAGAACACTGAAGCTTTCTTT,CASSLSPGDGKNTEAFF
TRBV29-1,-,TRBJ2-7,TGCAGCGTTGAAGATCTTAGAGTGGGGGGTGGGTACGAGCAGTACTTC,CSVEDLRVGGGYEQYF
TRBV4-1,-,TRBJ2-7,TGCGCCAGCAGCACAGACTCCTACGAGCAGTACTTC,CASSTDSYEQYF
TRBV5-4,-,TRBJ1-6,TGTGCCAGCAGCGTAGACAGAAATTCACCCCTCCACTTT,CASSVDRNSPLHF
TRBV2,-,TRBJ1-1,TGTGCCAGCAGTGAATCTCCGTACACTGAAGCTTTCTTT,CASSESPYTEAFF
TRBV5-1,TRBD1,TRBJ1-3,TGCGCCAGCAGCTCAGGGGGAGGAAACACCATATATTTT,CASSSGGGNTIYF
TRBV27,-,TRBJ1-6,TGTGCCAGCAGTTTAGGAGGGGCGCGGTATTCACCCCTCCACTTT,CASSLGGARYSPLHF
TRBV12-3/TRBV12-4,TRBD1,TRBJ1-1,TGTGCCAGCAGCCGCGGACAGGCAGGTGAAGCTTTCTTT,CASSRGQAGEAFF
TRBV23-1,TRBD2,TRBJ2-7,TGCGCCAGCAGTCAATCGCGGCATTCGGCGAGACTAGCGTACTTC,CASSQSRHSARLAYF
TRBV9,-,TRBJ1-3,TGTGCCAGCAGCGTAGGCGTTGGGGCTACGGGAAACACCATATATTTT,CASSVGVGATGNTIYF
TRBV5-1,TRBD1,TRBJ2-1,TGCGCCAGCAGCTTGGGGTTGGGGACAGGGGGCCAGAACAATGAGCAGTTCTTC,CASSLGLGTGGQNNEQFF
TRBV7-6,-,TRBJ2-5,TGTGCCAGCAGCTTAGTCTGGGACATTTTTGAAGAGACCCAGTACTTC,CASSLVWDIFEETQYF
TRBV11-2,TRBD2,TRBJ2-1,TGTGCCAGCAGCTCGGCGGGAGCCTACAATGAGCAGTTCTTC,CASSSAGAYNEQFF
TRBV2,-,TRBJ2-1,TGTGCCAGCGTTACTACAGGGAGCTCCTACAATGAGCAGTTCTTC,CASVTTGSSYNEQFF
TRBV2,-,TRBJ1-4,TGTGCCAGCAGTTACACAGGGAGGGACGCTGAAAAACTGTTTTTT,CASSYTGRDAEKLFF
TRBV18,TRBD1,TRBJ1-1,TGTGCCAGCTCACCACCGGGGACAGGGCACACTGAAGCTTTCTTT,CASSPPGTGHTEAFF
TRBV5-8,-,TRBJ1-1,TGTGCCAGCAGCTTGGCTAGAGACACTGAAGCTTTCTTT,CASSLARDTEAFF
TRBV12-3/TRBV12-4,-,TRBJ2-7,TGTGCCAGCAGTGCAACTAGCAACGAGCAGTACTTC,CASSATSNEQYF
TRBV6-5,-,TRBJ1-5,TGTGCCAGCAGTTACCAGGGAAATCAGCCCCAGCATTTT,CASSYQGNQPQHF
TRBV29-1,-,TRBJ1-2,TGCAGCGTGAGGCGGGGGCCGGACTATGGCTACACCTTC,CSVRRGPDYGYTF
TRBV7-6,-,TRBJ1-1,TGTGCCAGCAGCTTAGTGGTCCAGATGAACACTGAAGCTTTCTTT,CASSLVVQMNTEAFF
TRBV2,TRBD1,TRBJ1-5,TGTGCCAGCAGGGCAGGGGGCGGTCAGCCCCAGCATTTT,CASRAGGGQPQHF
TRBV10-3,-,TRBJ2-3,TGTGCCATCAGCCTCGGGGGAAACACAGATACGCAGTATTTT,CAISLGGNTDTQYF
TRBV4-3,-,TRBJ1-1,TGCGCCAGCAGCCAAGAAAGAGGAGAAGAAGCTTTCTTT,CASSQERGEEAFF
TRBV4-3,-,TRBJ2-1,TGCGCCAGCAGCTTGGCTCCTATCGGCAGGGACAATGAGCAGTTCTTC,CASSLAPIGRDNEQFF
TRBV3-1/TRBV3-2,-,TRBJ1-5,TGTGCCAGCAGCCAAAACTTACAGGGTCAGCCCCAGCATTTT,CASSQNLQGQPQHF
TRBV6-2/TRBV6-3,-,TRBJ2-4,TGTGCCAGCAGTTACTCGGGTACTACCAAAAACATTCAGTACTTC,CASSYSGTTKNIQYF
TRBV3-1/TRBV3-2,-,TRBJ1-6,TGTGCCAGCAGCCCCCGACATCTAAATTCACCCCTCCACTTT,CASSPRHLNSPLHF
TRBV7-9,TRBD1,TRBJ2-5,TGTGCCAGCAGCTACCGACAGGGGATGCAAGAGACCCAGTACTTC,CASSYRQGMQETQYF
TRBV4-1,TRBD1,TRBJ1-1,TGCGCCAGCAGCCTCCGGGACAGGGCAACTGAAGCTTTCTTT,CASSLRDRATEAFF